Each of the 4 T cell receptor beta chains below was sequenced from the same sample in a study of cytomegalovirus exposure and HLA in healthy donors. Assay used: immunoSEQ multiplex PCR; TCRdb lists only in-frame clones, some missing. The sample yields around 74,000 clones, around four fifths seen once. The sequencing input was PBMCs. All receptors derive from a man younger than 45 in good health and CMV-seronegative.

The chain combines TRBV5-5 with TRBJ2-1, with 15 bases aligning to TRBD2. V was pared by 4 bases and J by 7 bases, with 3 bases of the junction left unmatched. CDR1 SGHKS and CDR2 YYEKEE come from the germline V gene (reference sequence). This CDR3 is built from 15 residues. CDR3 coding DNA: TGTGCCAGCAGCCCAGGGACTAGCGGGGGGAATGAGCAGTTCTTC. This codes for CASSPGTSGGNEQFF.

The genes are TRBV9 and TRBJ2-7, with D unclear. The V end was cut by 0 bases, the J end by 4 bases, with 8 bases between. The CDR3 has 13 amino acids. The V gene's germline CDR1 is SGDLS and CDR2 YYNGEE. The DNA for the CDR3 is TGTGCCAGCAGCGTAGGAACAATGTACGAGCAGTACTTC. This sequence encodes CASSVGTMYEQYF.

The chain links TRBV7-6 to TRBJ1-4; D unclear. Deletions cut 5 bases from V and 3 bases from J, with 13 bases between. The germline V gene has CDR1 SGHVS and CDR2 FNYEAQ. This CDR3 has 15 amino acids. In DNA, the CDR3 is TGTGCCAGCAGCCAAGGAGTGAAGGCTAATGAAAAACTGTTTTTT. It translates to CASSQGVKANEKLFF. The full variable domain, rest sourced from reference TRBV7-6 and TRBJ1-4, is GAGVSQSPRYKVTKRGQDVALRCDPISGHVSLYWYRQALGQGPEFLTYFNYEAQQDKSGLPNDRFSAERPEGSISTLTIQRTEQRDSAMYRCASSQGVKANEKLFFGSGTQLSVL.

The chain joins TRBV19 to TRBJ1-4; D may be TRBD1 (6 bases). The V end lost 3 bases, the J end lost 2 bases, and 7 bases lay between the germline ends. CDR1 and CDR2 from the germline V gene are LNHDA and SQIVND (reference sequence). This CDR3 has 14 residues. CDR3 sequence reads: CASSITGTNEKLFF. CDR3 coding DNA: TGTGCCAGTAGTATTACAGGGACTAATGAAAAACTGTTTTTT.